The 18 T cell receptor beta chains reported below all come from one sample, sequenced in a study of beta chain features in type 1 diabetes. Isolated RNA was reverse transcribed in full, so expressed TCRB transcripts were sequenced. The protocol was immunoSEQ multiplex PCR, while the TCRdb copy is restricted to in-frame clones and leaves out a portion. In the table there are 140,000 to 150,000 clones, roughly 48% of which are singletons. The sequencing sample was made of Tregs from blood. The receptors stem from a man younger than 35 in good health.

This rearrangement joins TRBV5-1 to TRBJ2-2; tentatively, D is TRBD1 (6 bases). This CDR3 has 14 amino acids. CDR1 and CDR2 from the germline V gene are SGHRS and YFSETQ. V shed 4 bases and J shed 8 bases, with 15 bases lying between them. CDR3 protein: CASSLQQGSGELFF. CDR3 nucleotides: TGCGCCAGCAGCCTCCAACAGGGATCTGGGGAGCTGTTTTTT.

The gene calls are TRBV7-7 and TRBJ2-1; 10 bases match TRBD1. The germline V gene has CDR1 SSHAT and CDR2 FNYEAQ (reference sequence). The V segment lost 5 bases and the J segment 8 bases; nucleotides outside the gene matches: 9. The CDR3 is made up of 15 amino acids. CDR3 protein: CASSHSGQGVYEQFF. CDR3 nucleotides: TGTGCCAGCAGCCACAGCGGACAGGGGGTCTATGAGCAGTTCTTC.

CDR3 DNA sequence: TGTGCCAGCAGTCCAGGGTTCGCTGGAAACACCATATATTTT. Encoded protein: CASSPGFAGNTIYF. V gene TRBV6-5 combines with J gene TRBJ1-3, with TRBD1 as a possible D gene (5 bases). Germline V lookup: CDR1 MNHEY, CDR2 SVGAGI. The ends were cut back, 5 bases at V and 2 bases at J, with 10 bases in the middle. The CDR3 is 14 amino acids.

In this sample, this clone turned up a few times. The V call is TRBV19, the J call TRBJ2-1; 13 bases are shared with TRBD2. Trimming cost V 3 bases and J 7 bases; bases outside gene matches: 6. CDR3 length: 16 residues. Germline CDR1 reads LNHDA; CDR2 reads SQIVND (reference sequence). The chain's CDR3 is CASSIRGLAGENEQFF. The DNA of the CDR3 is TGTGCCAGTAGTATCCGAGGACTAGCGGGGGAAAATGAGCAGTTCTTC. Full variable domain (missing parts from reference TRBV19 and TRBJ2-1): DGGITQSPKYLFRKEGQNVTLSCEQNLNHDAMYWYRQDPGQGLRLIYYSQIVNDFQKGDIAEGYSVSREKKESFPLTVTSAQKNPTAFYLCASSIRGLAGENEQFFGPGTRLTVL.

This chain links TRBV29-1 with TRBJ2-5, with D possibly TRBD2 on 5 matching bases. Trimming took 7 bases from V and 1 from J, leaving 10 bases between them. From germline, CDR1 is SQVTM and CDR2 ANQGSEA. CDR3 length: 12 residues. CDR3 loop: CSASGFQETQYF. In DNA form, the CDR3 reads TGCAGCGCCAGCGGATTCCAAGAGACCCAGTACTTC.

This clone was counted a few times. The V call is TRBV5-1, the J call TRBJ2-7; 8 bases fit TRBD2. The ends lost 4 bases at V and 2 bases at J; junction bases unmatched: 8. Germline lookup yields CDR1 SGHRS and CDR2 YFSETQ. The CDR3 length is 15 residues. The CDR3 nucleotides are TGCGCCAGCAGCGGGAGCGGGGGACCTACCTACGAGCAGTACTTC. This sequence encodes CASSGSGGPTYEQYF.

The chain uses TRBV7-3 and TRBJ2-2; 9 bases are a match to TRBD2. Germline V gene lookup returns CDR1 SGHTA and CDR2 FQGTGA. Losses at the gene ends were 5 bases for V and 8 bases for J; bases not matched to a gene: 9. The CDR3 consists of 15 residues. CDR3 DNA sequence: TGTGCCAGCAGCCCAACTGGGACTAGCTCTGGGGAGCTGTTTTTT. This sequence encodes CASSPTGTSSGELFF.

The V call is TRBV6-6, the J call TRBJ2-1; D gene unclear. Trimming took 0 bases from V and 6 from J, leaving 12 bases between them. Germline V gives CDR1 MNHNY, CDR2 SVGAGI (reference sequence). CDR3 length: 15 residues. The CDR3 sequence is CASSYSPITGNEQFF. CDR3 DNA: TGTGCCAGCAGTTACTCGCCAATCACTGGCAATGAGCAGTTCTTC.

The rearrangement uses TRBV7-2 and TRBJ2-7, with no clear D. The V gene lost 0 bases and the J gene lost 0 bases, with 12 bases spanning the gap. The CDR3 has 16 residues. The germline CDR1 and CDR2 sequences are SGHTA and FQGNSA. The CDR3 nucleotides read TGTGCCAGCAGCTTAGCGCTCGGTTTGATCTCCTACGAGCAGTACTTC. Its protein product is CASSLALGLISYEQYF.

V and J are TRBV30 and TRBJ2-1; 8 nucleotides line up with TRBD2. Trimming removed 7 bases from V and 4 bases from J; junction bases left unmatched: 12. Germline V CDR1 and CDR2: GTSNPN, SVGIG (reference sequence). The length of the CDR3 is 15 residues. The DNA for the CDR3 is TGTGCCTCCACCCGGGGGGGGCCCCGTTACAATGAGCAGTTCTTC. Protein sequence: CASTRGGPRYNEQFF.

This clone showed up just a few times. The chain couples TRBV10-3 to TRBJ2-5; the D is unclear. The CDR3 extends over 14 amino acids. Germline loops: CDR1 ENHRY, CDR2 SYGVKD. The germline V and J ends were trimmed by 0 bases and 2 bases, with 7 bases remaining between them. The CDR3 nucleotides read TGTGCCATCAGTGAGTCGGGCAGACAAGAGACCCAGTACTTC. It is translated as CAISESGRQETQYF.

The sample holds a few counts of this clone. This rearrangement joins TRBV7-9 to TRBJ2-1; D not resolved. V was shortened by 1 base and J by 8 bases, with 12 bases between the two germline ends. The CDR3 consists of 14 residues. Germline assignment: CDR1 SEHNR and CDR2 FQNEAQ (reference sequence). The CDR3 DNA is TGTGCCAGCAGCTTAGATCAGTCGTGGCATGAGCAGTTCTTC. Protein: CASSLDQSWHEQFF.

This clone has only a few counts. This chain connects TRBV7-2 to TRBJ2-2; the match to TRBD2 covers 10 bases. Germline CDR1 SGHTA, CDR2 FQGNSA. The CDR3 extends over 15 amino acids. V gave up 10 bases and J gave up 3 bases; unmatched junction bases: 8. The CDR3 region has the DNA TGTGCCACCCCCCCTAGCGGGAGCTACACCGGGGAGCTGTTTTTT. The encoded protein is CATPPSGSYTGELFF.

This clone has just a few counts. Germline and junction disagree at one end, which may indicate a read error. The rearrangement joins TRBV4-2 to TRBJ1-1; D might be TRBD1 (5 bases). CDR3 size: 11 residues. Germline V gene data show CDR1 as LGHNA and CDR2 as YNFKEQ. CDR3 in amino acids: CASSSAQGGIF. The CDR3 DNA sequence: TGTGCCAGCAGCTCCGCGCAGGGTGGGATCTTT.

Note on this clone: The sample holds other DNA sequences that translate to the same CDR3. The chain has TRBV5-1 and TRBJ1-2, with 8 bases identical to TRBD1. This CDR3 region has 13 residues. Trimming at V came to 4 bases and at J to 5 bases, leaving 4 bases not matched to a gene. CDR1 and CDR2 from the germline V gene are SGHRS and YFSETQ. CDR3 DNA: TGCGCCAGCAGCCAAGGACAGGGATATGGCTACACCTTC. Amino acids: CASSQGQGYGYTF.

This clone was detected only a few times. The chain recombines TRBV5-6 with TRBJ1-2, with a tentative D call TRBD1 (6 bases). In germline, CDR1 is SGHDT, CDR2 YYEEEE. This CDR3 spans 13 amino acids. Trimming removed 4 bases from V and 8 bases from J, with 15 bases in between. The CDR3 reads CASSTTGPAGYTF. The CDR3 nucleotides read TGTGCCAGCAGCACGACAGGCCCGGCCGGCTACACCTTC. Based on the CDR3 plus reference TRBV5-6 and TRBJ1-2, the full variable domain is DAGVTQSPTHLIKTRGQQVTLRCSPKSGHDTVSWYQQALGQGPQFIFQYYEEEERQRGNFPDRFSGHQFPNYSSELNVNALLLGDSALYLCASSTTGPAGYTFGSGTRLTVV.

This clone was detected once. CDR3 DNA: TGTGCCAGCAGTGAATCAGGGACTAGCGGGATTAGCTACGAGCAGTACTTC. Amino acids: CASSESGTSGISYEQYF. The chain carries TRBV6-1 and TRBJ2-5; 13 nucleotides line up with TRBD2. The J call may be mistaken, given a closer DNA end match to TRBJ2-7. Germline V lookup: CDR1 MNHNS, CDR2 SASEGT. There are 17 residues in the CDR3.

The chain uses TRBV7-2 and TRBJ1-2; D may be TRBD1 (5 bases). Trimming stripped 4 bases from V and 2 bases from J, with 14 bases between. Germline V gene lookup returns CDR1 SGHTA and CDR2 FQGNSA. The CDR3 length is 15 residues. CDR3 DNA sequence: TGTGCCAGCAGCTCAATAGGGGCTTCAAACTATGGCTACACCTTC. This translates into CASSSIGASNYGYTF.